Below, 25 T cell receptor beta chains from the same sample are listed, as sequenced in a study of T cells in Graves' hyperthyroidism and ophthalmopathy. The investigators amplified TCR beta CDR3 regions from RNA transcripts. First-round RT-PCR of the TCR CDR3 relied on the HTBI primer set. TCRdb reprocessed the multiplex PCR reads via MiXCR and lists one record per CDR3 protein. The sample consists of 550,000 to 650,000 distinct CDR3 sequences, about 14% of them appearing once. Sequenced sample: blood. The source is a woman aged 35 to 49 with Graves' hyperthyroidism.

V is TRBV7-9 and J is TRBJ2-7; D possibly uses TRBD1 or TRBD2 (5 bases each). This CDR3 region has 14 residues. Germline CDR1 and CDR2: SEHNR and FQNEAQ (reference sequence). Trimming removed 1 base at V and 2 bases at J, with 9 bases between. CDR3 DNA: TGTGCCAGCAGCTTAGTGGGGGAGCCCTACGAGCAGTACTTC. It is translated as CASSLVGEPYEQYF.

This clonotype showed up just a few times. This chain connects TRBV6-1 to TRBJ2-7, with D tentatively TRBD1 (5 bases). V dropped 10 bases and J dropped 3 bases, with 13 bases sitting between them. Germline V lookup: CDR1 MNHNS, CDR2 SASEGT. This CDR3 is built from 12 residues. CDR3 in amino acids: CATQDTVYEQYF. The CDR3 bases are TGTGCCACACAGGACACAGTCTACGAGCAGTACTTC.

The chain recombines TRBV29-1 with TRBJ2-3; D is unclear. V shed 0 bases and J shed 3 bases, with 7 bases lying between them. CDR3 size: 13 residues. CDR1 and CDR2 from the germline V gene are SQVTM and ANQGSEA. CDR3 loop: CSVEDLGTDTQYF. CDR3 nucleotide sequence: TGCAGCGTTGAAGATCTCGGGACAGATACGCAGTATTTT.

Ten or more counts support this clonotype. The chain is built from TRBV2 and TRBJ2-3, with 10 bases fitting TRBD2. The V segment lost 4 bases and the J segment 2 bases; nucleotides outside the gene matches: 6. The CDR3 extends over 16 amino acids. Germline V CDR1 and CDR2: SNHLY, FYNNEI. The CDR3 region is CASSVLAGDPTDTQYF. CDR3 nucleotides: TGTGCCAGCAGTGTGCTAGCGGGAGACCCCACAGATACGCAGTATTTT.

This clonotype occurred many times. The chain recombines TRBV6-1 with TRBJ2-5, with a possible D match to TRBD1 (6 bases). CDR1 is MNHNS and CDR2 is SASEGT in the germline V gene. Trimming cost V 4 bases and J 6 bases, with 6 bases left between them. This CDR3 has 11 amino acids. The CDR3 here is CASSGGQTQYF. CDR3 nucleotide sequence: TGTGCCAGCAGTGGGGGGCAGACCCAGTACTTC.

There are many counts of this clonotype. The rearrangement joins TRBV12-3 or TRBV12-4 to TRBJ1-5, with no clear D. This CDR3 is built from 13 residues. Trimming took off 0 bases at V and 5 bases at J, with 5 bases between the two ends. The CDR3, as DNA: TGTGCCAGCAGTTTAGCCACTGATCAGCCCCAGCATTTT. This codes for CASSLATDQPQHF.

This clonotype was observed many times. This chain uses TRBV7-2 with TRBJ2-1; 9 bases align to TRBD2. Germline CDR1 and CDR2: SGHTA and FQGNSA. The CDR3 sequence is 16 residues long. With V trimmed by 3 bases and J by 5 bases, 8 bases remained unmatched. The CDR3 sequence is CASSLGGRELDNEQFF. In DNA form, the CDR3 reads TGTGCCAGCAGCTTGGGCGGGAGGGAGCTCGACAATGAGCAGTTCTTC.

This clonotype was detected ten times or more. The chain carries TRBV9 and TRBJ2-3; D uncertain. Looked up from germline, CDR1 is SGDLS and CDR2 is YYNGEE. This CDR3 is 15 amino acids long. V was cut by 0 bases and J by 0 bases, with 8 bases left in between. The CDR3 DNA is TGTGCCAGCAGCGTAGATAGGGCTAGCACAGATACGCAGTATTTT. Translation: CASSVDRASTDTQYF.

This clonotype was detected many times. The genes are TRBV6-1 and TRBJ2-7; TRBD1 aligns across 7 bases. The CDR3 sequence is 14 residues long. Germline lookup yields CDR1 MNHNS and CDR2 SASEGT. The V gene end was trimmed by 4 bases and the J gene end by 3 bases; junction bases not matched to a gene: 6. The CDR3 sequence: CASSGRDSHYEQYF. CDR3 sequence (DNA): TGTGCCAGCAGTGGCCGGGACAGCCACTACGAGCAGTACTTC.

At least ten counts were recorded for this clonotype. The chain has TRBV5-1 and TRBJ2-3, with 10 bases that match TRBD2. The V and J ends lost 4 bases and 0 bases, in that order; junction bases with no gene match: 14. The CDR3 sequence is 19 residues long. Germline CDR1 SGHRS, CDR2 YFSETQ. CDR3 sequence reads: CASSALGASGSWSTDTQYF. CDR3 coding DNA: TGCGCCAGCAGCGCCTTAGGGGCTAGCGGGAGTTGGAGCACAGATACGCAGTATTTT.

The CDR3 reads CASSSRDRTPYEQYF. Written as DNA, the CDR3 is TGTGCCAGCAGCTCCCGGGACAGGACCCCCTACGAGCAGTACTTC. The V gene is TRBV5-4, the J gene TRBJ2-7; 8 nucleotides align to TRBD1. The germline V gene encodes CDR1 SGHNT and CDR2 YYREEE (reference sequence). V trimming: 3 bases; J trimming: 2 bases; junction bases outside the gene matches: 7. The CDR3 covers 15 residues.

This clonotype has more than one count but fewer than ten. CDR3 residues: CASRHGQGGAYGYTF. The CDR3 region has the DNA TGTGCCAGCAGACATGGACAGGGAGGTGCCTATGGCTACACCTTC. The chain has TRBV6-2 or TRBV6-3 and TRBJ1-2; 8 bases agree with TRBD1. The CDR3 sequence is 15 residues long. Germline CDR1 reads MNHEY; CDR2 reads SVGEGT. J gave up 4 bases and V 6 bases, and 10 bases lay outside the gene matches.

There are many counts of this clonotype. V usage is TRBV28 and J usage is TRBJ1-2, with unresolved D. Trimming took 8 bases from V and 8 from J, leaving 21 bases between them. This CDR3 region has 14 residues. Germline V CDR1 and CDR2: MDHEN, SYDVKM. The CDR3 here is CASSTGPAPWGYTF. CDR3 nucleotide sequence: TGTGCCAGCTCCACCGGGCCAGCCCCTTGGGGCTACACCTTC.

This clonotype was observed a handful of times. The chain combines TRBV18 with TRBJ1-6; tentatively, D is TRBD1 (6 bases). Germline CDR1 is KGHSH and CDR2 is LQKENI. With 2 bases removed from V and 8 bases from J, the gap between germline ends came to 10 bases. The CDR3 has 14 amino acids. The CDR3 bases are TGTGCCAGCTCACCAAGGTCAGGGGATTCACCCCTCCACTTT. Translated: CASSPRSGDSPLHF.

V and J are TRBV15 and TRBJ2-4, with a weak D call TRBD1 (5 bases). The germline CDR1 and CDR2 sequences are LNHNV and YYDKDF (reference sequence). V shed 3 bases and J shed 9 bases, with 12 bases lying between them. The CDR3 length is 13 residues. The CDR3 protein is CATSRDTSGIQYF. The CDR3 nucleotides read TGTGCCACCAGCAGGGACACGTCAGGCATTCAGTACTTC.

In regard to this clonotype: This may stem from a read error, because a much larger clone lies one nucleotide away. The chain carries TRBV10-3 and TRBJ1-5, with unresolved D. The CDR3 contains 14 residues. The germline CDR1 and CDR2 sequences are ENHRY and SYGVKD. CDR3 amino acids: CAVSEFQTNQPQHF. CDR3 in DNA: TGTGCCGTCAGTGAGTTCCAAACTAATCAGCCCCAGCATTTT.

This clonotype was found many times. CDR3 protein: CASTSGPPDTEAFF. In DNA, the CDR3 is TGTGCCAGCACCTCAGGACCGCCGGACACTGAAGCTTTCTTT. The chain combines TRBV27 with TRBJ1-1; unclear D gene. Germline values: CDR1 MNHEY, CDR2 SMNVEV (reference sequence). The CDR3 runs 14 residues. V was cut by 7 bases and J by 3 bases, with 15 bases left in between.

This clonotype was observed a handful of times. In nucleotides, the CDR3 is TGCAGTGCTAGAAGGCCACCTCTTAGTCCCTTAGACTACGAGCAGTACTTC. It encodes CSARRPPLSPLDYEQYF. This chain joins TRBV20-1 and TRBJ2-7; no clear D. The V end lost 2 bases, the J end lost 3 bases, and 23 bases lay between the germline ends. There are 17 residues in the CDR3. Germline V gene sequence: CDR1 DFQATT, CDR2 SNEGSKA (reference sequence).

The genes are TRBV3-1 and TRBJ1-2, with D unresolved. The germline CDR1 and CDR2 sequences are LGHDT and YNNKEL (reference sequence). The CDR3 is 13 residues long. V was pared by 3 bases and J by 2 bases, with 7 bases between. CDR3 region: CASSQGTNYGYTF. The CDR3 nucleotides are TGTGCCAGCAGCCAGGGTACCAACTATGGCTACACCTTC.

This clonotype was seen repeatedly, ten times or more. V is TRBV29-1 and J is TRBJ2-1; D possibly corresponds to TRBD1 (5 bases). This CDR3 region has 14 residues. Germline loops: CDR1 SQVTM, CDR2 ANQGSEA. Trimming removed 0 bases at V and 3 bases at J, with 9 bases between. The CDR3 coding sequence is TGCAGCGTTGAAGACCCCGACAGCTACAATGAGCAGTTCTTC. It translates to CSVEDPDSYNEQFF.

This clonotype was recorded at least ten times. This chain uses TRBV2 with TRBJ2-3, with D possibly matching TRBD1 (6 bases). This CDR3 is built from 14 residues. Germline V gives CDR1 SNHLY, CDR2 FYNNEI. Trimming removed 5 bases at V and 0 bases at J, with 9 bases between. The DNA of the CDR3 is TGTGCCAGCAGTCGACAGGTTAGCACAGATACGCAGTATTTT. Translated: CASSRQVSTDTQYF. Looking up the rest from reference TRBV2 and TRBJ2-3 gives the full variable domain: EPEVTQTPSHQVTQMGQEVILRCVPISNHLYFYWYRQILGQKVEFLVSFYNNEISEKSEIFDDQFSVERPDGSNFTLKIRSTKLEDSAMYFCASSRQVSTDTQYFGPGTRLTVL.

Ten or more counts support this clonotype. In DNA, the CDR3 is TGTGCCAGCAGTGAGGACATCCGGAGCTATGGCTACACCTTC. Protein sequence: CASSEDIRSYGYTF. The chain links TRBV6-1 to TRBJ1-2, with a weak D call TRBD1 (5 bases). Trimming took off 3 bases at V and 4 bases at J, with 12 bases between the two ends. CDR1 is MNHNS, CDR2 SASEGT, per germline. This CDR3 comprises 14 residues.

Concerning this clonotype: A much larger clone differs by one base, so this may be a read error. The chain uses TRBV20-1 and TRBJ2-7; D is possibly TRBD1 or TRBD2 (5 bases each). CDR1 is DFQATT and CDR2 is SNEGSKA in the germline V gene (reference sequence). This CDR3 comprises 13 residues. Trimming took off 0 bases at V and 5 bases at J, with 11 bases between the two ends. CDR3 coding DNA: TGCAGTGCTAGAGATCCGGGGCTCCACGAGCAGTACTTC. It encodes CSARDPGLHEQYF.

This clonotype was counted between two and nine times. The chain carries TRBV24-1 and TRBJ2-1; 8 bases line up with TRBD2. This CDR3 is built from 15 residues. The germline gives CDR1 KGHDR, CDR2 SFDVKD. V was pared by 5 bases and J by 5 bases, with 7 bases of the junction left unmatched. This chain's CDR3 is CATSVAGGSHNEQFF. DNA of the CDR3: TGTGCCACCAGTGTGGCGGGAGGTTCCCACAATGAGCAGTTCTTC.

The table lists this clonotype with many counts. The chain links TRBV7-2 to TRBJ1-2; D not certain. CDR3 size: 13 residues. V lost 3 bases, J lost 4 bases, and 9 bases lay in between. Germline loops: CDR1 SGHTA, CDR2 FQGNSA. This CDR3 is CASSFDLLYGYTF. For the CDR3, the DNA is TGTGCCAGCAGCTTTGACCTCCTCTATGGCTACACCTTC.